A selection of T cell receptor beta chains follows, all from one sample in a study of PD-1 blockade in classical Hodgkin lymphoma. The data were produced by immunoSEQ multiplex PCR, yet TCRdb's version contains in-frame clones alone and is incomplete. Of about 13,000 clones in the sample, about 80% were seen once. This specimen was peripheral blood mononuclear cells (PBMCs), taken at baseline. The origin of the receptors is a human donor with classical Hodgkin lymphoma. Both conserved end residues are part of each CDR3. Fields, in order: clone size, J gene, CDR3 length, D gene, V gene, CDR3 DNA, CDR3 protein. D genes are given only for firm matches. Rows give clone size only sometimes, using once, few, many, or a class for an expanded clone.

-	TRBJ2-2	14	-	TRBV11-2	TGTGCCAGCAGCTCAAGTTCGGGGATCGGGGAGCTGTTTTTT	CASSSSSGIGELFF
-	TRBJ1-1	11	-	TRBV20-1	TGCAGTGCTAGATGGAACACTGAAGCTTTCTTT	CSARWNTEAFF
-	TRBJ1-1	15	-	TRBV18	TGTGCCAGCTCAATGGTACCTGCGAGGGACACTGAAGCTTTCTTT	CASSMVPARDTEAFF
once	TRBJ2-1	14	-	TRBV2	TGTGCCAGCAGTGAGTTAGCGGTTTACAATGAGCAGTTCTTC	CASSELAVYNEQFF
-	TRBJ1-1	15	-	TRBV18	TGTGCCAGCTCACCTCCGGGACTGCGACAATTTGGAGCTTTCTTT	CASSPPGLRQFGAFF
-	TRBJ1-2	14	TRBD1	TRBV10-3	TGTGCCATCACCGCAGACAGGGGGTTTTATGGCTACACCTTC	CAITADRGFYGYTF
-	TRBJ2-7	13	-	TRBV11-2	TGTGCCAGCAGCTTATCAGCGATGGGGGAGCAGTACTTC	CASSLSAMGEQYF
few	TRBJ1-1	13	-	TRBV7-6	TGTGCCAGCAGCCGACAGGAGAACACTGAAGCTTTCTTT	CASSRQENTEAFF
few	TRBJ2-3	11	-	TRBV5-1	TGCGCCAGCAGCTTAGCAGATACGCAGTATTTT	CASSLADTQYF
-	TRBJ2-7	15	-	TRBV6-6	TGTGCCAGCAGGAAGTTGGAGGTGAGCTCCTACGAGCAGTACTTC	CASRKLEVSSYEQYF
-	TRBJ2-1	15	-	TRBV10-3	TGTGCCATCAGTACTCCCTCTTTAACCTACAATGAGCAGTTCTTC	CAISTPSLTYNEQFF
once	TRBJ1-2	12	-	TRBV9	TGTGCCAGCAGCGGAGACTTTCATGGCTACACCTTC	CASSGDFHGYTF
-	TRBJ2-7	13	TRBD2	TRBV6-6	TGTGCCAGCAGGATTAGCGGGTCCTACGAGCAGTACTTC	CASRISGSYEQYF
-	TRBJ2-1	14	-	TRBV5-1	TGCGCCAGCAGCTTGGGAAGGGTAAAGGATGAGCAGTTCTTC	CASSLGRVKDEQFF
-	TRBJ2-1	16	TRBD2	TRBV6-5	TGTGCCAGCAGTTACTCGGGAGCGGGGGGGCTAAATGAGCAGTTCTTC	CASSYSGAGGLNEQFF
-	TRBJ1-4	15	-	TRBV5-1	TGCGCCAGCCGCCTTTTCGGCGGAGAGAATGAAAAACTGTTTTTT	CASRLFGGENEKLFF
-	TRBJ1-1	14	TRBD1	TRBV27	TGTGCCAGCAAAAGGGGACAGGGGAACACTGAAGCTTTCTTT	CASKRGQGNTEAFF
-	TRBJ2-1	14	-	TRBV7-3	TGTGCCAGCAGCCTCTCCGGGACAAACAATGAGCAGTTCTTC	CASSLSGTNNEQFF
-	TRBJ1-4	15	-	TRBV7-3	TGTGCCAGCAGCTTAGAAGCTCAGGCTAATGAAAAACTGTTTTTT	CASSLEAQANEKLFF
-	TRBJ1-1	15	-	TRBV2	TGTGCCAGCGCAAACCAGGACTCAATGAACACTGAAGCTTTCTTT	CASANQDSMNTEAFF
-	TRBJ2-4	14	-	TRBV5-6	TGTGCCAGCAGCCCATACCTAGCCAAAAACATTCAGTACTTC	CASSPYLAKNIQYF
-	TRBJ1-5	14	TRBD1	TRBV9	TGTGCCAGCAGCGTAGCGGGACAGAATCAGCCCCAGCATTTT	CASSVAGQNQPQHF
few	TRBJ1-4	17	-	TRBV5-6	TGTGCCAGCAGCCCCCTGGGCCCGACGGCCTCTGGAGAAAAACTGTTTTTT	CASSPLGPTASGEKLFF
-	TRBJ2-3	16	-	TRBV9	TGTGCCAGCAGCGGGAGACAGGGAGGGGGCACAGATACGCAGTATTTT	CASSGRQGGGTDTQYF
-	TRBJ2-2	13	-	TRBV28	TGTGCCAGCAACGGAGGGGGGACCGGGGAGCTGTTTTTT	CASNGGGTGELFF
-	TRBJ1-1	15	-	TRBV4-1	TGCGCCAGCAGCCCTGGGGGACACCTGAACACTGAAGCTTTCTTT	CASSPGGHLNTEAFF
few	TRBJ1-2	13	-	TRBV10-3	TGTGCCATCAGTGCGGGGTCGGACTATGGCTACACCTTC	CAISAGSDYGYTF
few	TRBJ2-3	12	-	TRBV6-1	TGTGCAGCCCGGTGGGGCACAGATACGCAGTATTTT	CAARWGTDTQYF
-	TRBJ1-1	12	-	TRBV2	TGTGCCAGCAGTGGAATGAACACTGAAGCTTTCTTT	CASSGMNTEAFF